This TCR beta chain is from a study of prognosis after radiotherapy for stage I lung cancer. Overall study context: The study delivered radiotherapy as SBRT in 3 to 5 fractions, with a biologically effective dose of at least 100 Gy. Findings and limits, study-wide: For the expanded TCR clones, whether they were tumor-specific was not determined.

In germline, CDR1 is DFQATT, CDR2 SNEGSKA (reference sequence). The V segment lost 2 bases and the J segment 5 bases; nucleotides outside the gene matches: 3. The CDR3 spans 14 residues. Ten or more counts support this clonotype. What it binds is unknown. Two-round multiplex PCR, the amplification method, yielded TCR beta CDR3 from genomic DNA. First-round PCR employed TRBV- and TRBJ-specific primers for each gene. Each CDR3 protein is one row after TCRdb ran MiXCR on the multiplex PCR reads. Among around 56,000 distinct CDR3 sequences listed, about 30% were seen once. The sequenced sample was PBMCs, obtained before or after stereotactic body radiation therapy (not recorded which). This TCR derives from a donor aged 50 or older with non-small cell lung cancer. The rearrangement uses TRBV20-1 and TRBJ1-5; 10 positions agree with TRBD1. In nucleotides, the CDR3 is TGCAGTGCTAGATCTGGGACAGGGGATCAGCCCCAGCATTTT. It translates to CSARSGTGDQPQHF.